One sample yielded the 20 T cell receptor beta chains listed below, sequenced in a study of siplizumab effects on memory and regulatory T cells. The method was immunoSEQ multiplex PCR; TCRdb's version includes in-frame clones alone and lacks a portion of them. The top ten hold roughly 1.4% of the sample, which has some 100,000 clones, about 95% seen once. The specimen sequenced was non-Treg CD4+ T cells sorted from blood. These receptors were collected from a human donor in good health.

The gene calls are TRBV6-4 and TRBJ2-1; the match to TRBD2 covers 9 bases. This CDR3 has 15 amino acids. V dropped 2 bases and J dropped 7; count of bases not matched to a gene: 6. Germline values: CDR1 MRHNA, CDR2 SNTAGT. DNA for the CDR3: TGTGCCAGCAGTGACGTAGCGGGAGCGGCGAATGAGCAGTTCTTC. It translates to CASSDVAGAANEQFF.

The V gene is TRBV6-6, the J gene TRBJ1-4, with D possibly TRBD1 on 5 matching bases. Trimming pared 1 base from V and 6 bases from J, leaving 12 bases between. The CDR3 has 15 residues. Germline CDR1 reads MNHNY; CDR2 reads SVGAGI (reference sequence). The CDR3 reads CASSYWEGSDEKLFF. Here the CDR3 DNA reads TGTGCCAGCAGTTACTGGGAGGGGTCGGATGAAAAACTGTTTTTT.

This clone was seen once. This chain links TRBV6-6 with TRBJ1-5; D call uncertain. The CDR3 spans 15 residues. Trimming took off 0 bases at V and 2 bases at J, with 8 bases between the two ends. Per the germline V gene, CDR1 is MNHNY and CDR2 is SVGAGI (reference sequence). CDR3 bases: TGTGCCAGCAGTTACTCGGGGTTGGGCAATCAGCCCCAGCATTTT. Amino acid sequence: CASSYSGLGNQPQHF.

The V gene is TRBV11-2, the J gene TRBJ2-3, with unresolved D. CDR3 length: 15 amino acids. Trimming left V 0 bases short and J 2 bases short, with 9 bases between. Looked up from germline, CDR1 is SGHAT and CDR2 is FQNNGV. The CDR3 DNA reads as TGTGCCAGCAGCTTAGAATCCACCTACACAGATACGCAGTATTTT. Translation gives CASSLESTYTDTQYF.

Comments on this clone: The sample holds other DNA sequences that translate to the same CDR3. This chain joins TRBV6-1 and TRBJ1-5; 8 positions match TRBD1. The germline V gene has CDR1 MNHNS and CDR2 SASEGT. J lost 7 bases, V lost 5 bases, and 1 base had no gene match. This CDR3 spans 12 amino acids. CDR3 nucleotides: TGTGCCAGCAGTACAGGGGGGCAGCCCCAGCATTTT. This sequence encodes CASSTGGQPQHF.

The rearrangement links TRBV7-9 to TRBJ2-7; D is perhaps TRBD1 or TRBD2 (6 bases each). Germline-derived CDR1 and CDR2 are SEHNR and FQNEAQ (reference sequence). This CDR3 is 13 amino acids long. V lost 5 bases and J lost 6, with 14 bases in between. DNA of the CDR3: TGTGCCAGCAGCCCCCAAGGAGGGGGCGAGCAGTACTTC. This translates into CASSPQGGGEQYF.

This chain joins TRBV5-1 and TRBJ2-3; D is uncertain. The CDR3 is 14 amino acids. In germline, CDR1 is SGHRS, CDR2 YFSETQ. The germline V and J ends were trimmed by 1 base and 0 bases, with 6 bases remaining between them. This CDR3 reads CASSLTRSTDTQYF. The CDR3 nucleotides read TGCGCCAGCAGCTTGACAAGGAGCACAGATACGCAGTATTTT.

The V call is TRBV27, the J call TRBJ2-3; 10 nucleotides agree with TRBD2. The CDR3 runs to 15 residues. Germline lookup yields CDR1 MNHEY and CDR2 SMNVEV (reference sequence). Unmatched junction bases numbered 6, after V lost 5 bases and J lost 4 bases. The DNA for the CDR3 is TGTGCCAGCAGTCTGAGCGGGAGGGTACCAGATACGCAGTATTTT. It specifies CASSLSGRVPDTQYF.

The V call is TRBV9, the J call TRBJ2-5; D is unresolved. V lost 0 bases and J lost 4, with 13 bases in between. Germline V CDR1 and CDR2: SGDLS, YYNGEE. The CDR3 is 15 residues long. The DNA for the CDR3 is TGTGCCAGCAGCGTAGAGTCTGGGCCTGGAGAGACCCAGTACTTC. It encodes CASSVESGPGETQYF.

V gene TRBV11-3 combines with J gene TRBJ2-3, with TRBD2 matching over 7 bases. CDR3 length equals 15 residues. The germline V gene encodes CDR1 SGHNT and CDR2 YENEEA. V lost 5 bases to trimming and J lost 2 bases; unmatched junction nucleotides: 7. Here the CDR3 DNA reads TGTGCCAGCAGCCGTAGCGGGCTAATCACAGATACGCAGTATTTT. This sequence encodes CASSRSGLITDTQYF.

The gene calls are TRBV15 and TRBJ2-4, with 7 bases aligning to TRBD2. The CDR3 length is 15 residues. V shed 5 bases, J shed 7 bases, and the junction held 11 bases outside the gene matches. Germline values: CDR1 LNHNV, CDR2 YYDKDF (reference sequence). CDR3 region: CATSAGVSGGNIQYF. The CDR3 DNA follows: TGTGCCACCAGCGCGGGGGTCAGTGGGGGTAACATTCAGTACTTC.

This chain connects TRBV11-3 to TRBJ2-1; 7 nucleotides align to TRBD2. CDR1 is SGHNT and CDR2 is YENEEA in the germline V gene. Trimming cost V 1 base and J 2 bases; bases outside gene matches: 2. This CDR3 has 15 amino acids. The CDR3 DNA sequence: TGTGCCAGCAGCTTAGCTAGCGGAGCCTACAATGAGCAGTTCTTC. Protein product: CASSLASGAYNEQFF.

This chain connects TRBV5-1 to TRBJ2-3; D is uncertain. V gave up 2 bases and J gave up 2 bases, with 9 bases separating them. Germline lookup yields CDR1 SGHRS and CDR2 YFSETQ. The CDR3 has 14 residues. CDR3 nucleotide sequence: TGCGCCAGCAGCTTAAATGATGCCACAGATACGCAGTATTTT. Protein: CASSLNDATDTQYF.

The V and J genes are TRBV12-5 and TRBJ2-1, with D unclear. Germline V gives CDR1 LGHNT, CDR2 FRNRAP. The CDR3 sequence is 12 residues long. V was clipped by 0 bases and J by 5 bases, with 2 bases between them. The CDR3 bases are TGTGCTAGTGGTTTGGTCCACAATGAGCAGTTCTTC. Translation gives CASGLVHNEQFF.

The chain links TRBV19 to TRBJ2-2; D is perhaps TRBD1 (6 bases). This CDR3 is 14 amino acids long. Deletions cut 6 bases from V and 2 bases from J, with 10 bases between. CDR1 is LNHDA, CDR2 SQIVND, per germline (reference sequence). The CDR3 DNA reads TGTGCCAGTAGCAGGACAGTAAACACCGGGGAGCTGTTTTTT. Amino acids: CASSRTVNTGELFF.

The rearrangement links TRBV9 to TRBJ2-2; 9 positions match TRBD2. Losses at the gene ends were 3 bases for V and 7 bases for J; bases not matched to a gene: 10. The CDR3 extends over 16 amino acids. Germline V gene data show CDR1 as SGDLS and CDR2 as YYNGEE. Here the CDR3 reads CASSEAASGEVGELFF. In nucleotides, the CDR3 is TGTGCCAGCAGCGAGGCGGCTAGCGGGGAGGTCGGGGAGCTGTTTTTT.

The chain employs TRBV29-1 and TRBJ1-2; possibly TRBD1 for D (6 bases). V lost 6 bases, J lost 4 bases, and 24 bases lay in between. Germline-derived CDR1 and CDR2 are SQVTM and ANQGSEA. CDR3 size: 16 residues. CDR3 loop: CSVTSGHDDRPYGYTF. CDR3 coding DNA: TGCAGCGTGACGTCGGGACATGACGATCGCCCCTATGGCTACACCTTC.

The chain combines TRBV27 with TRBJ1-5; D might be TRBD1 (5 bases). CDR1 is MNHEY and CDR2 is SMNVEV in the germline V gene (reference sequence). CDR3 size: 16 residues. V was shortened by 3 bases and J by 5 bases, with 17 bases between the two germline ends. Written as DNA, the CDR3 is TGTGCCAGCAGTTTTCTTTGGACGGAAGGGGATCAGCCCCAGCATTTT. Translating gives CASSFLWTEGDQPQHF.

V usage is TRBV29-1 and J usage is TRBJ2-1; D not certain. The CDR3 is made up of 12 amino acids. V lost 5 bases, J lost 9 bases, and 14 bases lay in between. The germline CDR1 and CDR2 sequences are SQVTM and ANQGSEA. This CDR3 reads CSVTVVIGEQFF. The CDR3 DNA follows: TGCAGCGTTACGGTGGTGATTGGTGAGCAGTTCTTC.

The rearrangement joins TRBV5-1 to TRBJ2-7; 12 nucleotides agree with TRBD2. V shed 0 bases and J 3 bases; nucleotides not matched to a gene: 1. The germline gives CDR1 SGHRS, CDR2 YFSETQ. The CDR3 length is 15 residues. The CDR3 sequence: CASSLETSGSYEQYF. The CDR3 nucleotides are TGCGCCAGCAGCTTGGAGACTAGCGGGAGCTACGAGCAGTACTTC. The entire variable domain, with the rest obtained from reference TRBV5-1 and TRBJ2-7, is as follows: KAGVTQTPRYLIKTRGQQVTLSCSPISGHRSVSWYQQTPGQGLQFLFEYFSETQRNKGNFPGRFSGRQFSNSRSEMNVSTLELGDSALYLCASSLETSGSYEQYFGPGTRLTVT.